This entry lists 24 T cell receptor beta chains sequenced from one sample in a study of T cell responses to AZD1222 COVID-19 vaccine. The protocol was immunoSEQ multiplex PCR, while the TCRdb copy is restricted to in-frame clones and leaves out a portion. Counted here are more than 95,000 clones, around 89% occurring once; the ten biggest clones make up approximately 7.1%. The sample in question was peripheral blood, obtained 28 days after the second AZD1222 dose. The origin of the receptors is an adult who received the AZD1222 COVID-19 vaccine.

The rearrangement links TRBV13 to TRBJ1-2; D is undetermined. This CDR3 has 16 residues. CDR1 and CDR2 (germline): PRHDT, FYEKMQ (reference sequence). Trimming removed 6 bases from V and 1 base from J, with 18 bases in between. The CDR3, as DNA: TGTGCCAGCAGTGAGTCCGTGCGGCAGGTTAACTATGGCTACACCTTC. As protein: CASSESVRQVNYGYTF.

The V and J genes are TRBV4-2 and TRBJ2-5, with 8 bases identical to TRBD2. V trimming: 4 bases; J trimming: 1 base; junction bases outside the gene matches: 5. The CDR3 totals 15 residues. Germline CDR1 LGHNA, CDR2 YNFKEQ. CDR3 residues: CASSRLLAAQETQYF. The CDR3 DNA sequence: TGTGCCAGCAGCCGCTTACTAGCGGCCCAAGAGACCCAGTACTTC.

The rearrangement links TRBV5-1 to TRBJ1-1, with TRBD1 matching 10 bases. The ends lost 3 bases at V and 4 bases at J; junction bases unmatched: 3. The CDR3 covers 14 residues. The germline V gene encodes CDR1 SGHRS and CDR2 YFSETQ. The CDR3 DNA follows: TGCGCCAGCAGCTGGACAGGGGGGAGCACTGAAGCTTTCTTT. It codes for CASSWTGGSTEAFF.

V and J are TRBV19 and TRBJ2-7; D gene unclear. Germline lookup yields CDR1 LNHDA and CDR2 SQIVND (reference sequence). V was trimmed by 4 bases and J by 5 bases, leaving 12 bases between them. CDR3 size: 13 residues. The chain's CDR3 is CASSSSRHNEQYF. In nucleotides, the CDR3 is TGTGCCAGTAGTAGTTCGCGGCACAACGAGCAGTACTTC.

V usage is TRBV12-1 and J usage is TRBJ1-5. TRBV12-1 is classified as a pseudogene. The CDR3 covers 15 residues. The CDR3 loop reads CASSSSRGGNQPQHF. The CDR3, as DNA: TGTGCCAGCAGCTCATCGCGGGGGGGCAATCAGCCCCAGCATTTT.

The CDR3 DNA reads as TGTGCCAGCACCCCCCTGGCGACAGGGGGAGATTCACCCCTCCACTTT. Translation gives CASTPLATGGDSPLHF. The chain has TRBV9 and TRBJ1-6; 9 bases are shared with TRBD1. The germline CDR1 and CDR2 sequences are SGDLS and YYNGEE. V was pared by 6 bases and J by 8 bases, with 12 bases of the junction left unmatched. The CDR3 runs to 16 residues. Looking up the rest from reference TRBV9 and TRBJ1-6 gives the full variable domain: DSGVTQTPKHLITATGQRVTLRCSPRSGDLSVYWYQQSLDQGLQFLIQYYNGEERAKGNILERFSAQQFPDLHSELNLSSLELGDSALYFCASTPLATGGDSPLHFGNGTRLTVT.

The chain links TRBV9 to TRBJ2-1; D ambiguous. This CDR3 is 13 amino acids long. V was trimmed by 4 bases and J by 4 bases, leaving 9 bases between them. Germline V gene sequence: CDR1 SGDLS, CDR2 YYNGEE. In nucleotides, the CDR3 is TGTGCCAGCAGCACATCTAGATACAATGAGCAGTTCTTC. Amino acid sequence: CASSTSRYNEQFF.

This chain connects TRBV10-3 to TRBJ2-2; no definite D call. The CDR3 is made up of 14 amino acids. V was trimmed by 2 bases and J by 5 bases, leaving 9 bases between them. The germline gives CDR1 ENHRY, CDR2 SYGVKD. CDR3 nucleotide sequence: TGTGCCATCAGTGAGAATCTCGGTACCGGGGAGCTGTTTTTT. This gives the protein CAISENLGTGELFF.

The chain has TRBV7-3 and TRBJ2-3; 9 bases are shared with TRBD2. The CDR3 extends over 14 amino acids. Germline-derived CDR1 and CDR2 are SGHTA and FQGTGA. V shed 3 bases and J 3 bases; nucleotides not matched to a gene: 1. The CDR3 sequence is CASSFSGRTDTQYF. The DNA of the CDR3 is TGTGCCAGCAGCTTTAGCGGGAGAACAGATACGCAGTATTTT.

The chain couples TRBV5-5 to TRBJ2-2, with 9 nucleotides matching TRBD1. The CDR3 loop spans 15 amino acids. Germline lookup yields CDR1 SGHKS and CDR2 YYEKEE (reference sequence). The J segment lost 4 bases and the V segment lost 1 base, leaving 2 bases of the junction unmatched. In DNA, the CDR3 is TGTGCCAGCAGCTTGACAGGGGGCAGCACCGGGGAGCTGTTTTTT. This encodes CASSLTGGSTGELFF.

The J gene is TRBJ1-4, the V gene TRBV12-3 or TRBV12-4; D is unclear. CDR3 length equals 13 residues. Trimming removed 3 bases at V and 5 bases at J, with 7 bases between. The CDR3 DNA reads as TGTGCCAGCAGTTTTGCCGGGAATGAAAAACTGTTTTTT. This encodes CASSFAGNEKLFF.

The genes are TRBV3-1 (or the pseudogene TRBV3-2) and TRBJ2-5; the D is unclear. CDR1 is LGHDT and CDR2 is YNNKEL in the germline V gene (reference sequence). This CDR3 comprises 10 residues. V was trimmed by 0 bases and J by 7 bases, leaving 0 bases between them. The CDR3 DNA follows: TGTGCCAGCAGCCAAGAGACCCAGTACTTC. Protein sequence: CASSQETQYF.

The chain recombines TRBV5-1 with TRBJ1-1; weak D call: TRBD1 (6 bases). The CDR3 contains 16 residues. Germline CDR1 and CDR2: SGHRS and YFSETQ. Trimming shortened V by 0 bases and J by 1 base, and 13 bases separated the two germline ends. The CDR3 region is CASSLDFDRRNTEAFF. CDR3 coding DNA: TGCGCCAGCAGCTTGGATTTCGACAGGAGGAACACTGAAGCTTTCTTT.

The chain couples TRBV25-1 to TRBJ2-5; the D gene is possibly TRBD1 (5 bases). V was trimmed by 5 bases and J by 2 bases, leaving 9 bases between them. From germline, CDR1 is MGHDK and CDR2 SYGVNS. This CDR3 spans 13 amino acids. The CDR3 reads CASSPPGQETQYF. The DNA for the CDR3 is TGTGCCAGCAGTCCGCCAGGGCAAGAGACCCAGTACTTC.

The chain carries TRBV27 and TRBJ1-1; D uncertain. V lost 2 bases to trimming and J lost 5 bases, with 9 bases between them. Germline V lookup: CDR1 MNHEY, CDR2 SMNVEV (reference sequence). The CDR3 contains 13 residues. As DNA, the CDR3 is TGTGCCAGCAGTTTAGGCCCGGGAACTGAAGCTTTCTTT. It translates to CASSLGPGTEAFF.

This chain links TRBV3-1 (or the pseudogene TRBV3-2) with TRBJ1-6; D is uncertain. V lost 0 bases and J lost 7, with 16 bases in between. The V gene's germline CDR1 is LGHDT and CDR2 YNNKEL (reference sequence). This CDR3 comprises 17 residues. This CDR3 reads CASSQEFGGGWNSPLHF. CDR3 sequence (DNA): TGTGCCAGCAGCCAAGAATTCGGCGGCGGGTGGAATTCACCCCTCCACTTT.

This clone appeared a few times. The chain combines TRBV27 with TRBJ2-7; 11 positions match TRBD2. The V and J ends lost 1 base and 4 bases, in that order; junction bases with no gene match: 6. Looked up from germline, CDR1 is MNHEY and CDR2 is SMNVEV (reference sequence). This CDR3 has 16 residues. The CDR3 bases are TGTGCCAGCAGTTTATTGAGGACTAGCGGGCGGTACGAGCAGTACTTC. Its translation is CASSLLRTSGRYEQYF.

Only one count was recorded for this clone. The genes are TRBV6-5 and TRBJ2-7; D assignment may be TRBD1 or TRBD2 (5 bases each). The length of the CDR3 is 14 residues. With 4 bases removed from V and 1 base from J, the gap between germline ends came to 11 bases. Germline V gene data show CDR1 as MNHEY and CDR2 as SVGAGI. The CDR3 DNA reads as TGTGCCAGCAGTTTAGGGACGCATTCCTACGAGCAGTACTTC. As protein: CASSLGTHSYEQYF.

The chain combines TRBV6-2 or TRBV6-3 with TRBJ2-3; 9 nucleotides line up with TRBD1. This CDR3 has 15 residues. The germline CDR1 and CDR2 sequences are MNHEY and SVGEGT. V was clipped by 1 base and J by 3 bases; unmatched bases: 2. Written as DNA, the CDR3 is TGTGCCAGCAGTTACTGGGACAGGGAAACAGATACGCAGTATTTT. Protein sequence: CASSYWDRETDTQYF.

The J gene is TRBJ2-7, the V gene TRBV29-1, with TRBD1 matching over 7 bases. With V trimmed by 4 bases and J by 4 bases, 7 bases remained unmatched. CDR3 length: 13 amino acids. The germline CDR1 and CDR2 sequences are SQVTM and ANQGSEA. The CDR3 DNA reads TGCAGCGTTGGATGGGACAGATCTTACGAGCAGTACTTC. Protein sequence: CSVGWDRSYEQYF.

The chain uses TRBV3-1 (or the pseudogene TRBV3-2) and TRBJ2-5; perhaps TRBD2 as D (6 bases). The V end lost 0 bases, the J end lost 4 bases, and 12 bases lay between the germline ends. CDR3 size: 15 residues. Germline CDR1 LGHDT, CDR2 YNNKEL (reference sequence). CDR3 in DNA: TGTGCCAGCAGCCAAGAATTTCTTAGCGGAGAGACCCAGTACTTC. It yields the protein CASSQEFLSGETQYF.

The gene calls are TRBV6-4 and TRBJ1-4, with 7 bases identical to TRBD1. In germline, CDR1 is MRHNA, CDR2 SNTAGT. The CDR3 has 19 residues. The junction had 19 bases not matched to a gene; V was cut back by 9 bases and J by 0 bases. The DNA for the CDR3 is TGTGCCAGTAAGTCGGGGATGGACAGGACCTTTGCAACTAATGAAAAACTGTTTTTT. It specifies CASKSGMDRTFATNEKLFF.

This sequence joins TRBV28 and TRBJ2-7; D is undetermined. V lost 4 bases and J lost 0, with 22 bases in between. The CDR3 runs to 18 residues. Germline loops: CDR1 MDHEN, CDR2 SYDVKM. The DNA for the CDR3 is TGTGCCAGCAGTTCCCTGACCAGTAAAGCCAGGAGCTCCTACGAGCAGTACTTC. This gives the protein CASSSLTSKARSSYEQYF.

The chain combines TRBV7-3 with TRBJ2-7; TRBD1 agrees at 11 bases. The CDR3 length is 17 residues. Trimming at V came to 5 bases and at J to 0 bases, leaving 9 bases not matched to a gene. Germline CDR1 and CDR2: SGHTA and FQGTGA. The CDR3 DNA is TGTGCCAGCAGCCTTGGGACAGGGGGTATGTCCTCCTACGAGCAGTACTTC. It specifies CASSLGTGGMSSYEQYF.